The sample holds a few counts of the clone carrying this T cell receptor (beta chain). Its antigen is currently unknown. The data are from a study of Graves' ophthalmopathy and Graves' hyperthyroidism. Study-wide points: The majority of expanded thyroid clonotypes above 0.001 frequency also occurred in blood.

The hyperthyroidism patients, aged 18 to 65, had been newly diagnosed, with under 2 months' duration. Patients were diagnosed from clinical symptoms, serum thyroxine, TRAb, thyroid ultrasound and orbital computed tomography. It was from roughly 9.3 ml of fresh peripheral blood that the PBMCs came. RNA served as the template for amplifying TCR beta CDR3 regions. Investigators did first-round RT-PCR with HTBI primers, then second-round multiplex PCR. MiXCR, run by TCRdb on the multiplex PCR reads, gives a single entry per CDR3 protein. The data contain 680,000 or so distinct CDR3 sequences, 20% to 25% of them seen just once; the ten biggest clones take up approximately 6.9%. The CDR3 sequence is 16 residues long. The germline gives CDR1 LGHDT, CDR2 YNNKEL (reference sequence). V was shortened by 1 base and J by 0 bases, with 13 bases between the two germline ends.

J is TRBJ2-7 and V is TRBV3-1; a possible D gene is TRBD1 (5 bases). This TCR came from a woman aged 18-35 years with stable Graves' hyperthyroidism. Some clones in this sample may be carry-over from other donors' samples. The source material was peripheral blood. Here the CDR3 reads CASSQVMGPSSYEQYF. The CDR3 DNA is TGTGCCAGCAGCCAAGTGATGGGGCCGAGCTCCTACGAGCAGTACTTC.